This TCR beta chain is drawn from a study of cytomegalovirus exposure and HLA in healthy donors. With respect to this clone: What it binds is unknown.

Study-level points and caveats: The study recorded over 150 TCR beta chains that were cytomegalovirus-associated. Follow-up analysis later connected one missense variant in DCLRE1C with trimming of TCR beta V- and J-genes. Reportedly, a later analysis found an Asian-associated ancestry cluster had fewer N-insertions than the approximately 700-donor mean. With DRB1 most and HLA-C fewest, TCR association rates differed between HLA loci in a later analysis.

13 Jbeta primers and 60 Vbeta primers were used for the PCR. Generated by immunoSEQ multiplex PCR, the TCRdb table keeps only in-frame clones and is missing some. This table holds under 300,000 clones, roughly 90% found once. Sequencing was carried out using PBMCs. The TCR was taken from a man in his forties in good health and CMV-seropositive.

The CDR3 protein is CASSGTGLAGDYEQYF. The CDR3 DNA follows: TGTGCCAGCAGCGGGACGGGACTAGCGGGAGATTACGAGCAGTACTTC. The chain joins TRBV9 to TRBJ2-7, with 14 bases identical to TRBD2. The trim removed 3 bases at V and 4 bases at J, leaving 6 bases unmatched. From germline, CDR1 is SGDLS and CDR2 YYNGEE. There are 16 residues in the CDR3.